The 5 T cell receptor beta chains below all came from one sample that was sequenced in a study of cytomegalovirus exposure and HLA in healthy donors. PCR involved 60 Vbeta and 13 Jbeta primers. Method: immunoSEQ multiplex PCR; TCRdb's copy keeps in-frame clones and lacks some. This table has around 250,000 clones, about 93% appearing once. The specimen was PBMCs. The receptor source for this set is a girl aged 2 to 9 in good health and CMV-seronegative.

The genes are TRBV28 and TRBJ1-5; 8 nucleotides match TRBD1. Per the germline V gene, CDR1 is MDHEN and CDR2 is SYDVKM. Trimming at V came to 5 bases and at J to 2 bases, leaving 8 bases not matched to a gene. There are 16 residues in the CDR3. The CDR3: CASSPRQGMGNQPQHF. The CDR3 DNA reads TGTGCCAGCAGTCCCCGACAGGGGATGGGCAATCAGCCCCAGCATTTT.

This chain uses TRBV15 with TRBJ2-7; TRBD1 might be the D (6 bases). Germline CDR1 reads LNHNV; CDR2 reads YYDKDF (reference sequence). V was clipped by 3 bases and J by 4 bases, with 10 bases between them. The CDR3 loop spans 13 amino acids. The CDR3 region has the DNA TGTGCCACCAGCAGTTTACAGGGTTACGAGCAGTACTTC. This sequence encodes CATSSLQGYEQYF.

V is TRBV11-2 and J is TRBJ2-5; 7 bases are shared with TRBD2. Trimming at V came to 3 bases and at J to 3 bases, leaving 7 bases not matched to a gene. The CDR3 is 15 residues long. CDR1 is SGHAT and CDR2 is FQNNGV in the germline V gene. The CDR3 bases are TGTGCCAGCAGCTTTAGGCTAGCGGCTGAAGAGACCCAGTACTTC. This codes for CASSFRLAAEETQYF. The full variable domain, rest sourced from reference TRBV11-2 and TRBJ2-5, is EAGVAQSPRYKIIEKRQSVAFWCNPISGHATLYWYQQILGQGPKLLIQFQNNGVVDDSQLPKDRFSAERLKGVDSTLKIQPAKLEDSAVYLCASSFRLAAEETQYFGPGTRLLVL.

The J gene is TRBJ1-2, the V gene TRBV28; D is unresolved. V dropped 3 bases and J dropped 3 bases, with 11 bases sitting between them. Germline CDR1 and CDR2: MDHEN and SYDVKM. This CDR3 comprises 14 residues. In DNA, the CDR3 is TGTGCCAGCAGTTTCCTCACAGATTACTATGGCTACACCTTC. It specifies CASSFLTDYYGYTF.

The CDR3 here is CASSPSKTPGANVLTF. The CDR3 DNA reads TGTGCCAGCTCACCGTCCAAAACTCCTGGGGCCAACGTCCTGACTTTC. This rearrangement joins TRBV18 to TRBJ2-6, with D hard to call. CDR3 length: 16 residues. CDR1 and CDR2 from the germline V gene are KGHSH and LQKENI. Trimming removed 3 bases at V and 2 bases at J, with 11 bases between.